This T cell receptor (beta chain) was documented in a study of T-cell reconstitution after alpha-beta-depleted transplantation in children. General study findings and limits: Two months or so post-transplant, alpha-beta T cells reportedly derived from several hundred expanded graft clones. TCRbeta diversity was high at day 60 in some patients (a result of surviving recipient T cells and thymic progenitors). When one year had passed after transplant, most T-cell counts and diversity came from newly produced T cells.

The TCRbeta library was prepared with unique molecular identifiers. MiXCR, applied by TCRdb to the PCR reads, yields one record per CDR3 protein. This sample carries 500,000 or so distinct CDR3 sequences, more than 9.5% of them seen once, and the ten largest clones take around 13%. In the case of this clonotype: No antigen is known for it.

The source of this sequence is a female patient aged 2 to 10 who had a stem cell transplant for aplastic anemia, so the T cells may come from the graft donor. Sequencing was performed on PBMCs, mostly from graft donor cells, taken 180 days after TCRalphabeta/CD19-depleted stem cell transplant.

CDR3 sequence reads: CASSLVRITGELFF. The CDR3 region has the DNA TGTGCCAGCAGTTTAGTTCGAATAACCGGGGAGCTGTTTTTT. This chain joins TRBV28 and TRBJ2-2; no reliable D call. CDR3 length: 14 residues. Germline lookup yields CDR1 MDHEN and CDR2 SYDVKM. V was cut by 2 bases and J by 5 bases, with 9 bases left in between. The full variable domain, with the rest looked up from reference TRBV28 and TRBJ2-2, is DVKVTQSSRYLVKRTGEKVFLECVQDMDHENMFWYRQDPGLGLRLIYFSYDVKMKEKGDIPEGYSVSREKKERFSLILESASTNQTSMYLCASSLVRITGELFFGEGSRLTVL.